One and the same sample provided the 2 T cell receptor beta chains below, sequenced in a study of shared clonotypes between healthy human individuals. Libraries were prepared by immunoSEQ multiplex PCR; TCRdb keeps only in-frame clonotypes and omits some of them. The sample lists some 660,000 clones; 55% to 85% were seen once. The sequenced sample was memory CD4+ T cells sorted from blood. Noted subset: CD45RA-negative fraction. Receptor source: a woman in her twenties or thirties in good health.

The CDR3: CASSWYRGDEQYF. In nucleotides, the CDR3 is TGTGCCAGCAGCTGGTACAGGGGCGACGAGCAGTACTTC. V is TRBV7-6 and J is TRBJ2-7; 7 nucleotides match TRBD1. The V gene end was trimmed by 4 bases and the J gene end by 5 bases; junction bases not matched to a gene: 5. Germline CDR1 is SGHVS and CDR2 is FNYEAQ. This CDR3 comprises 13 residues. Variable domain in full (rest from reference TRBV7-6 and TRBJ2-7): GAGVSQSPRYKVTKRGQDVALRCDPISGHVSLYWYRQALGQGPEFLTYFNYEAQQDKSGLPNDRFSAERPEGSISTLTIQRTEQRDSAMYRCASSWYRGDEQYFGPGTRLTVT.

This clone came up many times. Other DNA sequences of this sample code for an identical CDR3. The V gene is TRBV5-6, the J gene TRBJ1-2, with 11 positions matching TRBD1. CDR1 is SGHDT, CDR2 YYEEEE, per germline. The CDR3 is made up of 16 amino acids. J gave up 2 bases and V 4 bases, and 7 bases lay outside the gene matches. CDR3: CASSQAGTGGNYGYTF. The CDR3 nucleotides read TGTGCCAGCAGCCAAGCCGGGACAGGGGGAAACTATGGCTACACCTTC.